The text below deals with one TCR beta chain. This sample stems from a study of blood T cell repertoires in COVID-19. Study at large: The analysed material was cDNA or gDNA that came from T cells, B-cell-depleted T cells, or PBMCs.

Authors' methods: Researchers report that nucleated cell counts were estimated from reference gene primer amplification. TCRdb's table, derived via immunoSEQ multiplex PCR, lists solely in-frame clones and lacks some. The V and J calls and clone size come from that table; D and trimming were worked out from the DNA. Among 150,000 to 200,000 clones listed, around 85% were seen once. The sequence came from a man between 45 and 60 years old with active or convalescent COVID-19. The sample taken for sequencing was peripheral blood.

This CDR3 is CASATGGLEDTQYF. The CDR3 bases are TGTGCCAGTGCAACGGGAGGACTCGAGGATACGCAGTATTTT. The V call is TRBV6-5, the J call TRBJ2-3; 7 bases match TRBD2. CDR1 is MNHEY and CDR2 is SVGAGI in the germline V gene. There are 14 residues in the CDR3. Trimming removed 9 bases from V and 6 bases from J; junction bases left unmatched: 12.